What follows describes a single T cell receptor beta chain. Germline V gives CDR1 SGHDT, CDR2 YYEEEE. Trimming took 4 bases from V and 0 from J, leaving 19 bases between them. The CDR3 covers 17 residues. In the authors' methods: Estimated nucleated cell counts came from reference gene primer amplification. Using immunoSEQ multiplex PCR, the repertoire was profiled, and TCRdb retains in-frame clones only, with some absent. V and J calls and clone size come straight from that table; D and trimming were deduced from the DNA. The sample shows a few hundred thousand clones, 70% to 90% of them seen only once. This entry belongs to a study of blood T cell repertoires in COVID-19. At the level of the study: Spain, Italy and the United States supplied samples that represented acute and convalescent COVID-19. The cDNA or gDNA used as material had been derived from T cells, B-cell-depleted T cells, or PBMCs.

This TCR was recovered from a man between 60 and 75 years old with acute or convalescent COVID-19. The sample was peripheral blood. J is TRBJ1-1 and V is TRBV5-6; perhaps TRBD1 as D (5 bases). CDR3 nucleotide sequence: TGTGCCAGCAGCAGTCGAGCGGGACCCCTTTTGAACACTGAAGCTTTCTTT. The encoded protein is CASSSRAGPLLNTEAFF.